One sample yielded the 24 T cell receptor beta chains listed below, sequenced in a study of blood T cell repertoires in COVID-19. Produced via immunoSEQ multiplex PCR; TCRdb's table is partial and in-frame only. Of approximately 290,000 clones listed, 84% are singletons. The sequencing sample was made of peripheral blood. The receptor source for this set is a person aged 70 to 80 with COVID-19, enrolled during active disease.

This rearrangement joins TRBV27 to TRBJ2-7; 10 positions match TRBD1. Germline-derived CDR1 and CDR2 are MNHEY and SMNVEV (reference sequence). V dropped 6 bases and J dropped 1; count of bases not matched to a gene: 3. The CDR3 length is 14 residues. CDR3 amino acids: CASRRTGGSYEQYF. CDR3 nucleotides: TGTGCCAGCAGGAGGACAGGGGGTTCCTACGAGCAGTACTTC.

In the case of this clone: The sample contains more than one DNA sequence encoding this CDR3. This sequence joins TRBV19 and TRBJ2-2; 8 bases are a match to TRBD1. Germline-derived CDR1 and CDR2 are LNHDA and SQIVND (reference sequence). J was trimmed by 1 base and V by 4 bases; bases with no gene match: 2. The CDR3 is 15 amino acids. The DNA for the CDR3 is TGTGCCAGTAGTACAGGGACAGGGAACACCGGGGAGCTGTTTTTT. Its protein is CASSTGTGNTGELFF.

CDR3 loop: CSASESRVDTDTQYF. Written as DNA, the CDR3 is TGCAGTGCTAGTGAATCCAGGGTAGATACAGATACGCAGTATTTT. This chain links TRBV20-1 with TRBJ2-3; weak D call: TRBD1 (5 bases). CDR3 length: 15 residues. Germline lookup yields CDR1 DFQATT and CDR2 SNEGSKA (reference sequence). V was cut by 3 bases and J by 3 bases, with 16 bases left in between.

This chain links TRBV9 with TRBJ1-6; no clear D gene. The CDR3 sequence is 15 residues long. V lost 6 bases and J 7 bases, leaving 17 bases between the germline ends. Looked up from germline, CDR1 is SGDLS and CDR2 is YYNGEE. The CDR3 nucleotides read TGTGCCAGCAAAGGAGGAGGTAGATCCAATTCACCCCTCCACTTT. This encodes CASKGGGRSNSPLHF.

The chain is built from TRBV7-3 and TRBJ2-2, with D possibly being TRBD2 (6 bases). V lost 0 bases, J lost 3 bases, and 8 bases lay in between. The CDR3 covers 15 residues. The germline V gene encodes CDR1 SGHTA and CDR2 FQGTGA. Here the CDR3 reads CASSLTRDYTGELFF. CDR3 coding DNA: TGTGCCAGCAGCTTAACCAGGGACTACACCGGGGAGCTGTTTTTT.

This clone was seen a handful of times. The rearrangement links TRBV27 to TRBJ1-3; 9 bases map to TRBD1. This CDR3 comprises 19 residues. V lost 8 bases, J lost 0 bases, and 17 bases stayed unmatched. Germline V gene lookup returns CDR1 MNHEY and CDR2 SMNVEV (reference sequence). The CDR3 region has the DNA TGTGCCAGCCGCCGCACAGGGGGCGGATCAAGAAGCTCTGGAAACACCATATATTTT. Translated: CASRRTGGGSRSSGNTIYF.

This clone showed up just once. CDR3 nucleotide sequence: TGTGCCAGCAGTGAAGGGGACAGAGCTATCTATGGCTACACCTTC. Translating gives CASSEGDRAIYGYTF. The V call is TRBV2, the J call TRBJ1-2, with 7 bases that match TRBD1. V trimming: 1 base; J trimming: 4 bases; junction bases outside the gene matches: 6. The germline V gene has CDR1 SNHLY and CDR2 FYNNEI. CDR3 length: 15 residues.

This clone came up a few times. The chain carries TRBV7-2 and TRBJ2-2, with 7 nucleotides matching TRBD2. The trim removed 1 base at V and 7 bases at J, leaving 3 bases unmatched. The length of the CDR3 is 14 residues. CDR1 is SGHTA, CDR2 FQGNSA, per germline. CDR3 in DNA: TGTGCCAGCAGCTTAGTCGGCGGGGGCGGGGAGCTGTTTTTT. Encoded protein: CASSLVGGGGELFF.

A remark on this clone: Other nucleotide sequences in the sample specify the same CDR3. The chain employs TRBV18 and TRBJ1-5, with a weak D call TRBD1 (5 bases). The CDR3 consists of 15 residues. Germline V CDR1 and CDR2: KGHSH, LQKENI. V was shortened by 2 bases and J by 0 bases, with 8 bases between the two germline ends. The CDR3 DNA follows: TGTGCCAGCTCACCAGACAGCTATAGCAATCAGCCCCAGCATTTT. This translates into CASSPDSYSNQPQHF.

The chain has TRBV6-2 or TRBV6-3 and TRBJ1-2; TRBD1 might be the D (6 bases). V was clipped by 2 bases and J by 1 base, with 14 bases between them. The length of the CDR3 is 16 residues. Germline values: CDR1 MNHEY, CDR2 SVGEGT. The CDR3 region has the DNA TGTGCCAGCAGTTACGGCCTAGGACAGCTTAACTATGGCTACACCTTC. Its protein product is CASSYGLGQLNYGYTF.

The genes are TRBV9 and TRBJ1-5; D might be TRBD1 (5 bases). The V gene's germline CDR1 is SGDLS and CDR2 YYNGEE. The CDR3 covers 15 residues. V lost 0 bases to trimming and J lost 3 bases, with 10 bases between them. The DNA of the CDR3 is TGTGCCAGCAGCGTAGACGGGGGAGACAATCAGCCCCAGCATTTT. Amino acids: CASSVDGGDNQPQHF. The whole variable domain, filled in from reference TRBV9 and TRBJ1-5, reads DSGVTQTPKHLITATGQRVTLRCSPRSGDLSVYWYQQSLDQGLQFLIQYYNGEERAKGNILERFSAQQFPDLHSELNLSSLELGDSALYFCASSVDGGDNQPQHFGDGTRLSIL.

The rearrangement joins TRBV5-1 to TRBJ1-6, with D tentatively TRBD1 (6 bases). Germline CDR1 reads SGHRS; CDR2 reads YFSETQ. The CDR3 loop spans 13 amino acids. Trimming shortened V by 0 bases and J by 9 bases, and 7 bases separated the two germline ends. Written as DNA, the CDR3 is TGCGCCAGCAGCTTGGACAGGGTTTCACCCCTCCACTTT. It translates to CASSLDRVSPLHF.

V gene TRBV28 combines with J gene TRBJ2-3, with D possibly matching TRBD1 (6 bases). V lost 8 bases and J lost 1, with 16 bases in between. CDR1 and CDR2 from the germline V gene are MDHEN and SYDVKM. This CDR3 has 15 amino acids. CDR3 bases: TGTGCCAGCCCCCCGGGGACACCAGGCACAGATACGCAGTATTTT. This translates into CASPPGTPGTDTQYF. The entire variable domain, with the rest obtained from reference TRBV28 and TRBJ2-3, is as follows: DVKVTQSSRYLVKRTGEKVFLECVQDMDHENMFWYRQDPGLGLRLIYFSYDVKMKEKGDIPEGYSVSREKKERFSLILESASTNQTSMYLCASPPGTPGTDTQYFGPGTRLTVL.

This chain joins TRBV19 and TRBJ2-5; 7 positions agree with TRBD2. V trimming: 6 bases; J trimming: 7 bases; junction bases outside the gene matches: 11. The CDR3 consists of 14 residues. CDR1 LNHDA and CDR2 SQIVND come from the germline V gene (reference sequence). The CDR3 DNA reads TGTGCCAGTAGCGGGACCGGGACTAAAGGGACCCAGTACTTC. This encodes CASSGTGTKGTQYF. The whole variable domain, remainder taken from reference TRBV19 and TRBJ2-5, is DGGITQSPKYLFRKEGQNVTLSCEQNLNHDAMYWYRQDPGQGLRLIYYSQIVNDFQKGDIAEGYSVSREKKESFPLTVTSAQKNPTAFYLCASSGTGTKGTQYFGPGTRLLVL.

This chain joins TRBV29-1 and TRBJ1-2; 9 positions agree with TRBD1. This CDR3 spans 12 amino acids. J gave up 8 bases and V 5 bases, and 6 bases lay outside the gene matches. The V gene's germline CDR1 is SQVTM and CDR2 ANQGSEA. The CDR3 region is CSVIQGARGYTF. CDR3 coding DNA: TGCAGCGTTATACAGGGGGCTCGAGGCTACACCTTC.

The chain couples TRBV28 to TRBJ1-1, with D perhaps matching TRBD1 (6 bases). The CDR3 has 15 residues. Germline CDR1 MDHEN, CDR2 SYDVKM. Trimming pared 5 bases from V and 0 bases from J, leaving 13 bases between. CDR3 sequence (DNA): TGTGCCAGCAGTCCCCGGACAGACTTGAACACTGAAGCTTTCTTT. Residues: CASSPRTDLNTEAFF.

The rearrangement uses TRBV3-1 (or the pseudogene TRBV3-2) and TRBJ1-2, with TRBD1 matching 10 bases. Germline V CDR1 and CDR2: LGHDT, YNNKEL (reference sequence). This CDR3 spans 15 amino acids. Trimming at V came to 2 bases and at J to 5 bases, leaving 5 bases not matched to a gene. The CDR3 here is CASSQTTGGGYGYTF. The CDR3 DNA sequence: TGTGCCAGCAGCCAAACGACAGGGGGCGGATATGGCTACACCTTC.

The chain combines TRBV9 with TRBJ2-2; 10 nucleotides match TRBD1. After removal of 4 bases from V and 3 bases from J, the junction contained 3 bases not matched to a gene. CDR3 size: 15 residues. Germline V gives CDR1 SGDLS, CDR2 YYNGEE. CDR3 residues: CASSPTGGDTGELFF. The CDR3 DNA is TGTGCCAGCAGCCCGACAGGGGGCGACACCGGGGAGCTGTTTTTT.

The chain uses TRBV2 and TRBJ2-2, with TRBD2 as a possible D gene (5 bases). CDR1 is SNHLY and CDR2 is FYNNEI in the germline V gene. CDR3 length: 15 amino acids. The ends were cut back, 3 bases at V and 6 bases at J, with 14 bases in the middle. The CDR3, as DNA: TGTGCCAGCAGTGAGGACGGGATTTTGTCCGGGGAGCTGTTTTTT. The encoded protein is CASSEDGILSGELFF.

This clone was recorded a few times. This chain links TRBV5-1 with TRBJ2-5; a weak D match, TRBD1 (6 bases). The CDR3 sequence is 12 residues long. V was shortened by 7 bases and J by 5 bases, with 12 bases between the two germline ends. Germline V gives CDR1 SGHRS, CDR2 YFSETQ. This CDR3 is CASSRGYETQYF. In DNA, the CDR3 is TGCGCCAGCTCCAGGGGATATGAGACCCAGTACTTC.

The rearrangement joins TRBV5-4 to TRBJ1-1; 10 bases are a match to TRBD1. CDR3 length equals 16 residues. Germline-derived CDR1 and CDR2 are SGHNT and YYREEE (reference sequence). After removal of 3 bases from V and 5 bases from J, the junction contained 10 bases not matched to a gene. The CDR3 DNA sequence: TGTGCCAGCAGCTCAGCCAGGGACAGGGGCGGAACTGAAGCTTTCTTT. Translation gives CASSSARDRGGTEAFF. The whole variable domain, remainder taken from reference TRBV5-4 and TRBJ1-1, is ETGVTQSPTHLIKTRGQQVTLRCSSQSGHNTVSWYQQALGQGPQFIFQYYREEENGRGNFPPRFSGLQFPNYSSELNVNALELDDSALYLCASSSARDRGGTEAFFGQGTRLTVV.

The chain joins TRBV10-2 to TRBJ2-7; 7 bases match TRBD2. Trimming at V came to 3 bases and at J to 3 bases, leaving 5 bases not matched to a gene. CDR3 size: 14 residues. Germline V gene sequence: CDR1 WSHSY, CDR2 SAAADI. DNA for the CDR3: TGCGCCAGCAGTGAAGGCGGACTAGACTACGAGCAGTACTTC. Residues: CASSEGGLDYEQYF.

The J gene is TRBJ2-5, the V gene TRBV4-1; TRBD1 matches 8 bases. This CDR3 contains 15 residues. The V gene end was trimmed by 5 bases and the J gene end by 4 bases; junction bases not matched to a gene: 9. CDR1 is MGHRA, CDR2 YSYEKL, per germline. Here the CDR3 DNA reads TGCGCCAGCAGCATCGCACAGGGGGACATAGAGACCCAGTACTTC. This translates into CASSIAQGDIETQYF.

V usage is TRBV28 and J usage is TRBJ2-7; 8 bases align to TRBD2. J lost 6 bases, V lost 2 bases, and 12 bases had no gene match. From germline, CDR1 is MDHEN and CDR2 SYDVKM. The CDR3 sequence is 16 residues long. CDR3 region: CASSLKTNRLASEQYF. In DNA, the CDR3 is TGTGCCAGCAGTTTAAAGACCAATAGACTAGCGAGCGAGCAGTACTTC. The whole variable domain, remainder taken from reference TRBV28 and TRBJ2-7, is DVKVTQSSRYLVKRTGEKVFLECVQDMDHENMFWYRQDPGLGLRLIYFSYDVKMKEKGDIPEGYSVSREKKERFSLILESASTNQTSMYLCASSLKTNRLASEQYFGPGTRLTVT.